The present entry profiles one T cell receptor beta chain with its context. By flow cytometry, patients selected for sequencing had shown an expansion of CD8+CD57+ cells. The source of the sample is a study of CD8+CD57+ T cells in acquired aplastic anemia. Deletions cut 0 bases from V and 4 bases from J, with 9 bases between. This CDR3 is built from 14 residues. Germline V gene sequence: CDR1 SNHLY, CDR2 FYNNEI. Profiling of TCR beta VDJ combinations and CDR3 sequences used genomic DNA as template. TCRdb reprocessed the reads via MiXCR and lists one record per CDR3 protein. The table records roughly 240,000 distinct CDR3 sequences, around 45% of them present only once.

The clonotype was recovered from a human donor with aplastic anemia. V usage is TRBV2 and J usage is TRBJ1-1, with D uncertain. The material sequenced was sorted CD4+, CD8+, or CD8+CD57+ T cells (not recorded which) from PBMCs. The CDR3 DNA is TGTGCCAGCAGTGAAGCGCGGGGTGTCACTGAAGCTTTCTTT. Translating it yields CASSEARGVTEAFF. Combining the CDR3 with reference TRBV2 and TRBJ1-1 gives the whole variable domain EPEVTQTPSHQVTQMGQEVILRCVPISNHLYFYWYRQILGQKVEFLVSFYNNEISEKSEIFDDQFSVERPDGSNFTLKIRSTKLEDSAMYFCASSEARGVTEAFFGQGTRLTVV.